This T cell receptor beta chain was identified in a study of neurological immune-mediated disorders. From the 5' RACE reads, TCRdb called clonotypes with MiXCR, one entry per CDR3 protein. The table shows 65,000 to 75,000 distinct CDR3 sequences, with about 5.1% occurring only once. This CDR3 spans 13 amino acids. The germline V and J ends were trimmed by 3 bases and 7 bases, with 10 bases remaining between them. This clonotype was recorded at least ten times. This chain uses TRBV12-3 or TRBV12-4 with TRBJ2-1; D is undetermined. The TCR originated in a woman aged 70-85 years with multiple sclerosis. The sequenced material came from PBMCs. CDR3 sequence reads: CASSFGDSNEQFF. The CDR3 nucleotides are TGTGCCAGCAGTTTTGGGGATTCGAATGAGCAGTTCTTC.